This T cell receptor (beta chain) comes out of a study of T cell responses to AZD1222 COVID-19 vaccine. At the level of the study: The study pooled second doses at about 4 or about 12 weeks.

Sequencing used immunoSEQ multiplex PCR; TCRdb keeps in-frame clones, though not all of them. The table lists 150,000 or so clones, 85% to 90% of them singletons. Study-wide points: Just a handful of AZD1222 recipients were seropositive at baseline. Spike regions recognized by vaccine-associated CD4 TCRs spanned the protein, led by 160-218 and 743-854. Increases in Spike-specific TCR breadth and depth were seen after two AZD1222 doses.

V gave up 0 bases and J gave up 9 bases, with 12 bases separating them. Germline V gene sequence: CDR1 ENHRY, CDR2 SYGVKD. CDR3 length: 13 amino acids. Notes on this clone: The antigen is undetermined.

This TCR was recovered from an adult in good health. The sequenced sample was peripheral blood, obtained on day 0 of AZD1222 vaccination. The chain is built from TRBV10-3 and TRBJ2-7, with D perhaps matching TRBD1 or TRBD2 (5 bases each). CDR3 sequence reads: CAISESPGSRQYF. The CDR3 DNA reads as TGTGCCATCAGTGAGTCACCAGGGAGTCGGCAGTACTTC.